This TCR beta chain was recorded in a study of tumor and adjacent non-tumor tissue in lung cancer. Three rounds of nested PCR, following a modified ARM-PCR protocol, produced the TCRbeta library. MiXCR, applied by TCRdb to the multiplex PCR reads, yields one record per CDR3 protein. The sample lists 84,000 or so distinct CDR3 sequences; around two thirds were seen once. RNA was extracted from bulk tissue without any cell sorting. Turning to this clonotype: One end of the junction varies from germline; a read error may be responsible.

Germline CDR1 reads SGHNT; CDR2 reads YYREEE (reference sequence). The CDR3 sequence is 15 residues long. The chain is built from TRBV5-4 and TRBJ2-6, with TRBD2 matching 7 bases. Material for sequencing was lung tumor tissue. The origin of this receptor is a man between 65 and 80 years old with non-small cell lung cancer. The CDR3 protein is CTSSLGGAGANVLTF. In DNA form, the CDR3 reads TGTACCAGCAGCTTGGGAGGGGCTGGGGCTAACGTCCTGACTTTC.